The following is a T cell receptor beta chain sequence with its context. The CDR3 covers 15 residues. V gave up 3 bases and J gave up 2 bases, with 13 bases separating them. Germline V gene lookup returns CDR1 SGHRS and CDR2 YFSETQ. This sample stems from a study of blood T cell repertoires in COVID-19. Study-wide context: Both acute and convalescent COVID-19 samples were obtained from the United States, Italy and Spain. PBMCs, B-cell-depleted T cells, or T cells were the source of the cDNA or gDNA that made up the material.

Methods used by the authors: Researchers report that nucleated cell counts were estimated from reference gene primer amplification. TCRdb keeps only in-frame clones here, not all; method: immunoSEQ multiplex PCR. Clone size and the V and J calls come from that table; the DNA yielded D and trimming. The repertoire consists of about 370,000 clones, with 70% to 90% occurring once and the leading ten covering 10%. Recruited during active infection, patients (from Seattle) were subsequently followed longitudinally. The TCR comes from a woman aged 30 to 39 with COVID-19, enrolled during active disease. V usage is TRBV5-1 and J usage is TRBJ2-3; D is perhaps TRBD2 (6 bases). Sequenced input: peripheral blood. CDR3 nucleotide sequence: TGCGCCAGCAGCTACCGGGACTCTAACACAGATACGCAGTATTTT. It codes for CASSYRDSNTDTQYF.